The 10 T cell receptor beta chains below were found in one sample sequenced in a study of T cells in tuberculosis. The assay was immunoSEQ multiplex PCR, and TCRdb's table has in-frame clones only and misses some. The table includes tens of thousands of clones, around 85% detected once. Time point indicated: new active TB diagnosis, blood taken before or within 7 days of starting treatment. The sequenced sample was PBMCs, obtained at tuberculosis diagnosis. Every receptor here comes from an adult with tuberculosis.

This clone was counted between two and nine times. V and J are TRBV7-2 and TRBJ2-7; D ambiguous. The CDR3 sequence is 13 residues long. Germline values: CDR1 SGHTA, CDR2 FQGNSA. CDR3: CASSLIESQLVFV. The CDR3 nucleotides read TGTGCCAGCAGCTTAATCGAGAGCCAATTAGTATTTGTC.

The chain has TRBV5-3 and TRBJ1-3; 8 bases align to TRBD1. Being an ORF, TRBV5-3 has a function that is uncertain. Germline trimming cut 10 bases from V and 4 bases from J; bases unmatched to any gene: 10. CDR3 length: 14 residues. CDR3 protein: CAGQIGQGGNTIYF. CDR3 bases: TGTGCCGGGCAAATAGGACAGGGAGGAAACACCATATATTTT.

The V gene is TRBV6-1, the J gene TRBJ2-1; TRBD1 aligns across 10 bases. This CDR3 region has 15 residues. Germline CDR1 is MNHNS and CDR2 is SASEGT. V shed 7 bases and J 2 bases; nucleotides not matched to a gene: 5. The CDR3 region is CASIGDRGPYNEQFF. DNA for the CDR3: TGTGCCAGCATCGGGGACAGGGGCCCCTACAATGAGCAGTTCTTC.

The chain has TRBV2 and TRBJ2-7, with TRBD2 matching 13 bases. Germline lookup yields CDR1 SNHLY and CDR2 FYNNEI. The CDR3 has 15 amino acids. With 7 bases clipped from V and 0 bases from J, the junction kept 3 bases outside the gene matches. CDR3: CASTWTSGSSYEQYF. The DNA of the CDR3 is TGTGCCAGCACTTGGACTAGCGGGAGCTCCTACGAGCAGTACTTC.

J is TRBJ1-2 and V is TRBV7-8, with D unresolved. With 1 base removed from V and 8 bases from J, the gap between germline ends came to 20 bases. This CDR3 has 16 residues. The germline gives CDR1 SGHVS, CDR2 FQNEAQ. The CDR3 region is CASSLGRRRANQGYTF. DNA for the CDR3: TGTGCCAGCAGCTTAGGTCGGAGGAGGGCGAATCAGGGCTACACCTTC. The full variable domain, with the rest looked up from reference TRBV7-8 and TRBJ1-2, is GAGVSQSPRYKVAKRGQDVALRCDPISGHVSLFWYQQALGQGPEFLTYFQNEAQLDKSGLPSDRFFAERPEGSVSTLKIQRTQQEDSAVYLCASSLGRRRANQGYTFGSGTRLTVV.

The chain combines TRBV7-9 with TRBJ1-4, with no clear D. The CDR3 runs 14 residues. Germline values: CDR1 SEHNR, CDR2 FQNEAQ (reference sequence). V was trimmed by 2 bases and J by 7 bases, leaving 11 bases between them. This chain's CDR3 is CASSLSARGEKLFF. The CDR3 bases are TGTGCCAGCAGCTTATCCGCCCGCGGTGAAAAACTGTTTTTT. The variable domain in full, completed from reference TRBV7-9 and TRBJ1-4, reads DTGVSQNPRHKITKRGQNVTFRCDPISEHNRLYWYRQTLGQGPEFLTYFQNEAQLEKSRLLSDRFSAERPKGSFSTLEIQRTEQGDSAMYLCASSLSARGEKLFFGSGTQLSVL.

The rearrangement joins TRBV5-1 to TRBJ2-1, with 16 bases identical to TRBD2. V lost 4 bases, J lost 5 bases, and 3 bases stayed unmatched. This CDR3 is 16 amino acids long. From germline, CDR1 is SGHRS and CDR2 YFSETQ. CDR3 DNA: TGCGCCAGCAGCACGGGACTAGCGGGAGGGCACAATGAGCAGTTCTTC. It is translated as CASSTGLAGGHNEQFF.

The chain links TRBV10-3 to TRBJ2-1; D is uncertain. V was cut by 5 bases and J by 9 bases, with 8 bases left in between. This CDR3 region has 11 residues. Germline loops: CDR1 ENHRY, CDR2 SYGVKD. The CDR3 here is CAISKESEQFF. CDR3 nucleotide sequence: TGTGCCATCAGTAAAGAGAGTGAGCAGTTCTTC.

This clone was picked up a small number of times. The chain couples TRBV6-1 to TRBJ1-1, with TRBD1 as a possible D gene (5 bases). CDR3 length: 13 residues. Germline CDR1 MNHNS, CDR2 SASEGT. The V end was cut by 8 bases, the J end by 6 bases, with 16 bases between. The CDR3 here is CASVPDGASEAFF. The DNA for the CDR3 is TGTGCCAGCGTCCCCGATGGGGCGTCTGAAGCTTTCTTT.

The V and J genes are TRBV6-1 and TRBJ2-7; maybe TRBD1 (6 bases). Trimming pared 3 bases from V and 5 bases from J, leaving 11 bases between. Germline V CDR1 and CDR2: MNHNS, SASEGT. CDR3 length: 13 residues. The CDR3 bases are TGTGCCAGCAGTGATACAGGGCCCAACGAGCAGTACTTC. Its protein product is CASSDTGPNEQYF.